What follows are 27 T cell receptor beta chains derived from one specimen sequenced in a study of blood T cells in healthy people across ages. A second PCR, run for about 6 to 11 cycles, used a sample-barcoded 5' primer plus a J-beta primer mix. Each CDR3 protein gets one entry after TCRdb re-called the 5' RACE reads with MiXCR. Of hundreds of thousands of distinct CDR3 sequences listed, 20% to 25% are singletons. This sample was shared with a second study, whose subject was T cells of mothers and their children.

Sequenced: blood. Receptor source: a boy between 10 and 17 years old in good health.

The CDR3 protein is CASSEGTGIYGYTF. The CDR3 region has the DNA TGTGCCAGCAGCGAGGGGACGGGGATCTATGGCTACACCTTC. The genes are TRBV9 and TRBJ1-2; TRBD1 might be the D (5 bases). The CDR3 has 14 amino acids. The V end lost 3 bases, the J end lost 4 bases, and 13 bases lay between the germline ends. CDR1 and CDR2 from the germline V gene are SGDLS and YYNGEE.

The J gene is TRBJ2-1, the V gene TRBV28, with 9 bases fitting TRBD2. After removal of 5 bases from V and 1 base from J, the junction contained 6 bases not matched to a gene. CDR3 length: 16 amino acids. Per germline, CDR1 MDHEN and CDR2 SYDVKM. The CDR3 nucleotides are TGTGCCAGCAGTATCATAGCGGGAGTATCCTACAATGAGCAGTTCTTC. Its translation is CASSIIAGVSYNEQFF.

The chain employs TRBV24-1 and TRBJ2-1; possibly TRBD2 for D (5 bases). Germline V gives CDR1 KGHDR, CDR2 SFDVKD. The CDR3 totals 14 residues. Trimming stripped 1 base from V and 9 bases from J, with 12 bases between. CDR3: CATSDFNLGGEQFF. In nucleotides, the CDR3 is TGTGCCACCAGTGATTTTAACCTCGGAGGTGAGCAGTTCTTC.

This clonotype was counted many times. This sequence joins TRBV20-1 and TRBJ2-3, with D possibly TRBD2 on 7 matching bases. V was pared by 4 bases and J by 4 bases, with 15 bases between. Germline values: CDR1 DFQATT, CDR2 SNEGSKA (reference sequence). This CDR3 is 14 amino acids long. The CDR3: CSANLGGAADTQYF. CDR3 sequence (DNA): TGCAGTGCTAACTTGGGGGGGGCGGCAGATACGCAGTATTTT.

This rearrangement joins TRBV5-1 to TRBJ2-3, with TRBD1 as a possible D gene (6 bases). CDR3 size: 14 residues. Germline loops: CDR1 SGHRS, CDR2 YFSETQ. Trimming shortened V by 4 bases and J by 5 bases, and 14 bases separated the two germline ends. CDR3: CASSVGALIDTQYF. CDR3 DNA: TGCGCCAGCAGCGTGGGGGCTTTGATAGATACGCAGTATTTT.

The V gene is TRBV29-1, the J gene TRBJ2-2; 7 positions match TRBD2. The germline gives CDR1 SQVTM, CDR2 ANQGSEA. CDR3 length equals 13 residues. The V segment lost 5 bases and the J segment 5 bases; nucleotides outside the gene matches: 5. The CDR3 loop is CSVFLGGTGELFF. Written as DNA, the CDR3 is TGCAGCGTTTTCTTGGGGGGGACCGGGGAGCTGTTTTTT.

The chain employs TRBV29-1 and TRBJ1-5, with D tentatively TRBD1 (6 bases). V dropped 4 bases and J dropped 4 bases, with 14 bases sitting between them. The CDR3 contains 14 residues. Per germline, CDR1 SQVTM and CDR2 ANQGSEA. CDR3 sequence: CSVAEQGINQPQHF. The CDR3 nucleotides read TGCAGCGTTGCCGAACAGGGAATAAATCAGCCCCAGCATTTT. Complete variable domain (other parts from reference TRBV29-1 and TRBJ1-5): SAVISQKPSRDICQRGTSLTIQCQVDSQVTMMFWYRQQPGQSLTLIATANQGSEATYESGFVIDKFPISRPNLTFSTLTVSNMSPEDSSIYLCSVAEQGINQPQHFGDGTRLSIL.

The chain's CDR3 is CASSSRDGDTQYF. As DNA, the CDR3 is TGTGCCAGCAGCTCCCGGGACGGAGATACGCAGTATTTT. The V gene is TRBV7-2, the J gene TRBJ2-3; TRBD1 or TRBD2 may be the D gene (5 bases each). The CDR3 sequence is 13 residues long. CDR1 and CDR2 (germline): SGHTA, FQGNSA. The V gene lost 4 bases and the J gene lost 5 bases, with 10 bases spanning the gap. The full variable domain, in which reference TRBV7-2 and TRBJ2-3 provide the parts outside the CDR3, is GAGVSQSPSNKVTEKGKDVELRCDPISGHTALYWYRQSLGQGLEFLIYFQGNSAPDKSGLPSDRFSAERTGGSVSTLTIQRTQQEDSAVYLCASSSRDGDTQYFGPGTRLTVL.

The chain employs TRBV7-9 and TRBJ2-2; the D is unclear. There are 12 residues in the CDR3. Trimming stripped 10 bases from V and 3 bases from J, with 9 bases between. CDR1 SEHNR and CDR2 FQNEAQ come from the germline V gene (reference sequence). CDR3 residues: CAMDPHTGELFF. CDR3 sequence (DNA): TGTGCCATGGACCCCCACACCGGGGAGCTGTTTTTT.

The rearrangement uses TRBV20-1 and TRBJ2-3, with D hard to call. The germline CDR1 and CDR2 sequences are DFQATT and SNEGSKA (reference sequence). The CDR3 is 14 residues long. The V end lost 2 bases, the J end lost 0 bases, and 9 bases lay between the germline ends. CDR3 DNA sequence: TGCAGTGCTAGACTGATGACTAGCACAGATACGCAGTATTTT. Encoded protein: CSARLMTSTDTQYF.

The chain uses TRBV7-3 and TRBJ1-6, with D unclear. Germline assignment: CDR1 SGHTA and CDR2 FQGTGA. The CDR3 is 13 amino acids. With 4 bases removed from V and 8 bases from J, the gap between germline ends came to 9 bases. CDR3 region: CASSWRSHSPLHF. The CDR3 DNA reads TGTGCCAGCAGCTGGAGAAGTCATTCACCCCTCCACTTT.

The chain uses TRBV4-2 and TRBJ1-1; no definite D call. The CDR3 is made up of 14 amino acids. CDR1 is LGHNA and CDR2 is YNFKEQ in the germline V gene. Trimming shortened V by 2 bases and J by 8 bases, and 15 bases separated the two germline ends. The CDR3 reads CASSQSREEQEAFF. CDR3 nucleotide sequence: TGTGCCAGCAGCCAAAGCCGGGAGGAACAGGAAGCTTTCTTT.

The rearrangement links TRBV6-5 to TRBJ1-5, with unresolved D. Trimming stripped 6 bases from V and 0 bases from J, with 12 bases between. CDR1 is MNHEY, CDR2 SVGAGI, per germline. This CDR3 has 15 amino acids. This CDR3 is CASRLLPDSNQPQHF. The DNA for the CDR3 is TGTGCCAGCAGACTACTGCCGGATAGCAATCAGCCCCAGCATTTT.

The rearrangement uses TRBV27 and TRBJ2-6; 9 bases map to TRBD1. This CDR3 is 16 amino acids long. Germline V gene sequence: CDR1 MNHEY, CDR2 SMNVEV (reference sequence). V lost 8 bases and J lost 4; bases outside the gene matches: 9. The CDR3 here is CASGGQGAWGANVLTF. The DNA for the CDR3 is TGTGCCAGCGGGGGACAGGGAGCGTGGGGGGCCAACGTCCTGACTTTC.

This clonotype was seen only a few times. The rearrangement joins TRBV20-1 to TRBJ2-5; possibly TRBD2 for D (5 bases). V lost 3 bases and J 4 bases, leaving 18 bases between the germline ends. CDR1 and CDR2 from the germline V gene are DFQATT and SNEGSKA (reference sequence). The CDR3 totals 15 residues. CDR3 DNA sequence: TGCAGTGCTAGTACTGTTTCGAGGGCGGCAGAGACCCAGTACTTC. Protein sequence: CSASTVSRAAETQYF.

There are a few counts of this clonotype. The V and J genes are TRBV27 and TRBJ1-5; no reliable D call. Germline V CDR1 and CDR2: MNHEY, SMNVEV (reference sequence). The CDR3 length is 15 residues. Between the trimmed V and J ends, which lost 5 bases and 4 bases, there was a span of 15 bases. CDR3 in amino acids: CASSTRQTGNQPQHF. The CDR3 DNA reads TGTGCCAGCAGTACCCGACAAACTGGGAATCAGCCCCAGCATTTT.

The CDR3, as DNA: TGTGCCAGCAGCCCTTCAGACAGGCCAACTAACTATGGCTACACCTTC. Translation: CASSPSDRPTNYGYTF. The rearrangement uses TRBV7-9 and TRBJ1-2, with D perhaps matching TRBD1 (6 bases). CDR1 is SEHNR, CDR2 FQNEAQ, per germline (reference sequence). Trimming pared 5 bases from V and 0 bases from J, leaving 16 bases between. The CDR3 extends over 16 amino acids.

There are a few counts of this clonotype. The chain is built from TRBV7-2 and TRBJ2-5; weak D call: TRBD2 (6 bases). The CDR3 covers 17 residues. V was shortened by 1 base and J by 1 base, with 16 bases between the two germline ends. Germline-derived CDR1 and CDR2 are SGHTA and FQGNSA. The chain's CDR3 is CASSLGAVARGQETQYF. DNA of the CDR3: TGTGCCAGCAGCTTAGGTGCGGTTGCGCGGGGCCAAGAGACCCAGTACTTC.

This clonotype occurred a few times. V gene TRBV5-1 combines with J gene TRBJ1-4, with unresolved D. V lost 4 bases and J 3 bases, leaving 7 bases between the germline ends. Germline CDR1 reads SGHRS; CDR2 reads YFSETQ. The CDR3 consists of 13 residues. The CDR3 coding sequence is TGCGCCAGCAGCCTACAGCCTAATGAAAAACTGTTTTTT. Protein sequence: CASSLQPNEKLFF.

This clonotype was observed a handful of times. The rearrangement links TRBV6-2 or TRBV6-3 to TRBJ2-2; D gene uncertain. Trimming removed 6 bases at V and 3 bases at J, with 11 bases between. Germline V CDR1 and CDR2: MNHEY, SVGEGT. The CDR3 is made up of 14 amino acids. CDR3 amino acids: CASRFRAHTGELFF. The DNA for the CDR3 is TGTGCCAGCAGATTCCGGGCGCACACCGGGGAGCTGTTTTTT.

This clonotype showed up just a few times. This chain uses TRBV12-3 or TRBV12-4 with TRBJ1-2; no firm D call. The CDR3 sequence is 13 residues long. Deletions cut 6 bases from V and 7 bases from J, with 15 bases between. CDR3 bases: TGTGCCAGCAGCTCCGGCCGGATGTTTGGCTACACCTTC. This codes for CASSSGRMFGYTF.

The chain joins TRBV20-1 to TRBJ2-7; the D gene could be TRBD1 or TRBD2 (5 bases each). Germline V lookup: CDR1 DFQATT, CDR2 SNEGSKA (reference sequence). The CDR3 spans 14 residues. V gave up 1 base and J gave up 2 bases, with 12 bases separating them. The chain's CDR3 is CSARVGTDPYEQYF. In DNA, the CDR3 is TGCAGTGCTAGAGTCGGGACGGACCCCTACGAGCAGTACTTC.

This clonotype was seen a handful of times. This chain uses TRBV29-1 with TRBJ1-2; no reliable D call. CDR3 length equals 12 residues. CDR1 is SQVTM, CDR2 ANQGSEA, per germline. Trimming stripped 0 bases from V and 8 bases from J, with 10 bases between. Here the CDR3 reads CSVEEQGRGYTF. The CDR3 bases are TGCAGCGTTGAAGAGCAAGGGCGCGGCTACACCTTC. The entire variable domain, with the rest obtained from reference TRBV29-1 and TRBJ1-2, is as follows: SAVISQKPSRDICQRGTSLTIQCQVDSQVTMMFWYRQQPGQSLTLIATANQGSEATYESGFVIDKFPISRPNLTFSTLTVSNMSPEDSSIYLCSVEEQGRGYTFGSGTRLTVV.

The rearrangement uses TRBV11-2 and TRBJ2-7, with D tentatively TRBD1 (5 bases). From germline, CDR1 is SGHAT and CDR2 FQNNGV. This CDR3 contains 15 residues. V dropped 5 bases and J dropped 3 bases, with 17 bases sitting between them. The CDR3 reads CASSLYGTGNYEQYF. CDR3 DNA: TGTGCCAGCAGCCTCTACGGAACAGGTAACTACGAGCAGTACTTC.

V is TRBV11-2 and J is TRBJ2-6; D remains unclear. V shed 6 bases and J shed 0 bases, with 12 bases lying between them. CDR1 and CDR2 (germline): SGHAT, FQNNGV. This CDR3 is built from 16 residues. CDR3 sequence (DNA): TGTGCCAGCAGACACTACTACAGCTCTGGGGCCAACGTCCTGACTTTC. It yields the protein CASRHYYSSGANVLTF. The full variable domain, with the rest looked up from reference TRBV11-2 and TRBJ2-6, is EAGVAQSPRYKIIEKRQSVAFWCNPISGHATLYWYQQILGQGPKLLIQFQNNGVVDDSQLPKDRFSAERLKGVDSTLKIQPAKLEDSAVYLCASRHYYSSGANVLTFGAGSRLTVL.

Worth noting for this clonotype: The junction departs from germline at one end; a sequencing error may be responsible. The chain carries TRBV6-2 or TRBV6-3 and TRBJ2-7; tentatively, D is TRBD1 or TRBD2 (5 bases each). This CDR3 has 15 residues. Germline V CDR1 and CDR2: MNHEY, SVGEGT. The CDR3 spells CASSPRDGASYEQSF. CDR3 coding DNA: TGTGCCAGCAGTCCCCGGGACGGGGCATCCTACGAGCAGTCCTTC.

This clonotype was counted many times. The chain recombines TRBV6-4 with TRBJ1-4; no reliable D call. In germline, CDR1 is MRHNA, CDR2 SNTAGT. Trimming removed 5 bases from V and 0 bases from J, with 7 bases in between. The CDR3 has 14 amino acids. Here the CDR3 reads CASSLIATNEKLFF. In DNA form, the CDR3 reads TGTGCCAGCAGTTTGATTGCAACTAATGAAAAACTGTTTTTT.